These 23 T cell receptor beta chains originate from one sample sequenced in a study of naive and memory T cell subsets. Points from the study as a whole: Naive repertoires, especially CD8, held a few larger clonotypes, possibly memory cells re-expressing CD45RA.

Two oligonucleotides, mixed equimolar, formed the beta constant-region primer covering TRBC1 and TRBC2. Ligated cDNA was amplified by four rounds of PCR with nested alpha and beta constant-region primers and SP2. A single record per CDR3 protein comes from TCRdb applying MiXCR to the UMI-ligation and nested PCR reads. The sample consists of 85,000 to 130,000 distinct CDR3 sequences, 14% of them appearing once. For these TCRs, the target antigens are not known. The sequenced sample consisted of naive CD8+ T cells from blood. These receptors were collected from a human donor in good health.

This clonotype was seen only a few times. The CDR3 is CASSYSQGYSYEQYF. In DNA, the CDR3 is TGTGCCAGCAGTTACAGCCAGGGGTACTCCTACGAGCAGTACTTC. The rearrangement uses TRBV6-6 and TRBJ2-7; D perhaps matches TRBD1 (6 bases). The CDR3 sequence is 15 residues long. From germline, CDR1 is MNHNY and CDR2 SVGAGI (reference sequence). The V end was cut by 2 bases, the J end by 0 bases, with 11 bases between.

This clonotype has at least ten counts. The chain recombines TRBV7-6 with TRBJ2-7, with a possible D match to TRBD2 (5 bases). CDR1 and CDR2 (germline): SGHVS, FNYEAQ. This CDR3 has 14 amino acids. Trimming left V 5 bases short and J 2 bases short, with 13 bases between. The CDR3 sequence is CASSQVSGAYEQYF. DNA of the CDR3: TGTGCCAGCAGCCAGGTGAGCGGCGCCTACGAGCAGTACTTC.

The CDR3 loop is CASSLAEKLFF. As DNA, the CDR3 is TGTGCCAGCAGTTTAGCCGAAAAACTGTTTTTT. This chain connects TRBV12-3 or TRBV12-4 to TRBJ1-4; unclear D gene. V lost 0 bases and J lost 8, with 1 base in between. The CDR3 runs 11 residues.

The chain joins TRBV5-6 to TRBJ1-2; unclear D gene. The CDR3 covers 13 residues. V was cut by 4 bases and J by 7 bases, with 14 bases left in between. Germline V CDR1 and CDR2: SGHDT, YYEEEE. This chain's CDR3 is CASSTSVNRGYTF. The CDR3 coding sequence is TGTGCCAGCAGCACCTCGGTGAATCGTGGCTACACCTTC.

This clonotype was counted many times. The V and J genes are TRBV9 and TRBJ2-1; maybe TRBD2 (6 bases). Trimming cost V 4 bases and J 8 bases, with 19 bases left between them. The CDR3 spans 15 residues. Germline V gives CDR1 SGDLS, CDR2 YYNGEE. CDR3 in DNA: TGTGCCAGCAGCTTCACCCCGGGAGCGGCCGATGAGCAGTTCTTC. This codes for CASSFTPGAADEQFF.

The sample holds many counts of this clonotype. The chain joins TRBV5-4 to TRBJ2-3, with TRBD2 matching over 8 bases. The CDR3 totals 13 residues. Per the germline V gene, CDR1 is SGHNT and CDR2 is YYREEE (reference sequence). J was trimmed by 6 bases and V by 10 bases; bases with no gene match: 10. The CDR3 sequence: CALAGGAVDTQYF. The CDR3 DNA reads TGTGCCCTCGCCGGGGGGGCTGTGGATACGCAGTATTTT.

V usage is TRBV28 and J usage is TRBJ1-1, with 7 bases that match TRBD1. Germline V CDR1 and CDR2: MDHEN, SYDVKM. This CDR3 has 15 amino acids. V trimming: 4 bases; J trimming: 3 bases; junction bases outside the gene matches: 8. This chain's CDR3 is CASSSTGYLDTEAFF. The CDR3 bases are TGTGCCAGCAGTTCGACAGGGTATTTGGACACTGAAGCTTTCTTT.

DNA for the CDR3: TGTGCCAGCAGCCCGGGGAGGGCTTACAATGAGCAGTTCTTC. Amino acid sequence: CASSPGRAYNEQFF. The chain employs TRBV5-4 and TRBJ2-1; 7 bases are a match to TRBD2. V was pared by 4 bases and J by 4 bases, with 5 bases of the junction left unmatched. The CDR3 is 14 residues long. Germline V gene sequence: CDR1 SGHNT, CDR2 YYREEE (reference sequence).

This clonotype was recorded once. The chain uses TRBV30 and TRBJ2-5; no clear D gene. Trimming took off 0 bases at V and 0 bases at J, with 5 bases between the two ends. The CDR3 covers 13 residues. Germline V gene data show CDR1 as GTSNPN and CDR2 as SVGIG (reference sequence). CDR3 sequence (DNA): TGTGCCTGGAGTGTACACAACCAAGAGACCCAGTACTTC. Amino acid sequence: CAWSVHNQETQYF.

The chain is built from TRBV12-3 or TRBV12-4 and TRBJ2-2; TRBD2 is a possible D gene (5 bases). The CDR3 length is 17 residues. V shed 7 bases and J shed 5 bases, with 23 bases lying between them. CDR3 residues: CASILSGLFTETGELFF. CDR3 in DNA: TGTGCCAGCATTCTCTCCGGACTCTTCACAGAAACCGGGGAGCTGTTTTTT.

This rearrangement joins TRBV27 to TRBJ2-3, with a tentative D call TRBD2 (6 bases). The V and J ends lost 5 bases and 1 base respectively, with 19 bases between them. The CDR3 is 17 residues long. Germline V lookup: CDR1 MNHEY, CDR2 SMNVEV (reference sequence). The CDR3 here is CASSPVAVPSGTDTQYF. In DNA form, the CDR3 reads TGTGCCAGCAGTCCTGTAGCGGTACCCTCGGGCACAGATACGCAGTATTTT.

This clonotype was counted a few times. CDR3 coding DNA: TGTGCCAGCAGTAAGACAGACAGGGGCCGAGGCGGGGAGCTGTTTTTT. This sequence encodes CASSKTDRGRGGELFF. The chain joins TRBV12-3 or TRBV12-4 to TRBJ2-2; 8 positions match TRBD1. The CDR3 extends over 16 amino acids. The trim removed 5 bases at V and 7 bases at J, leaving 12 bases unmatched.

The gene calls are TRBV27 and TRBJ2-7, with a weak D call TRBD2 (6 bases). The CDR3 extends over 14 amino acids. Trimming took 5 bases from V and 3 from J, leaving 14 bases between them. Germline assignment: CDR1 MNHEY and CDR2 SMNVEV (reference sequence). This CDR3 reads CASSQLAGHYEQYF. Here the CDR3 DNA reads TGTGCCAGCAGTCAACTAGCAGGACACTACGAGCAGTACTTC.

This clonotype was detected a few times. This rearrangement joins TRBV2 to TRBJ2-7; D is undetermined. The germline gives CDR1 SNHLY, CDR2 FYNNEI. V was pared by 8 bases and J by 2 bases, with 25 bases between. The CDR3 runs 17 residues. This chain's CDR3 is CASHLPRPPIDTYEQYF. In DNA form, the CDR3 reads TGTGCCAGCCACCTACCCCGACCCCCCATTGATACCTACGAGCAGTACTTC. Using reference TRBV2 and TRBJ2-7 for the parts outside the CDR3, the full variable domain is EPEVTQTPSHQVTQMGQEVILRCVPISNHLYFYWYRQILGQKVEFLVSFYNNEISEKSEIFDDQFSVERPDGSNFTLKIRSTKLEDSAMYFCASHLPRPPIDTYEQYFGPGTRLTVT.

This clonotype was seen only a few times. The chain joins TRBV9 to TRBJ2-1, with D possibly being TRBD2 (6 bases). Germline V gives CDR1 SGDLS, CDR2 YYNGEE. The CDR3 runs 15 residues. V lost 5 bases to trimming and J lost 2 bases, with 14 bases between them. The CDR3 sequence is CASSPVWGAYNEQFF. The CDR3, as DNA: TGTGCCAGCAGTCCCGTATGGGGGGCCTACAATGAGCAGTTCTTC.

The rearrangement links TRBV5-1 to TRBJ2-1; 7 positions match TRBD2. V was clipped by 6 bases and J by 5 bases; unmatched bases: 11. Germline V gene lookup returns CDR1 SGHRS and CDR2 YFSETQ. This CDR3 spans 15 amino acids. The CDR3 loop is CASKFVGLYDNEQFF. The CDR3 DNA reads TGCGCCAGCAAGTTTGTGGGACTATACGACAATGAGCAGTTCTTC.

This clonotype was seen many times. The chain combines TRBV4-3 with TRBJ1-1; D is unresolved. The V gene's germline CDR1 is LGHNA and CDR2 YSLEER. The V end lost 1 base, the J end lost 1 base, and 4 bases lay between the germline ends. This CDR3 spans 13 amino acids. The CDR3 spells CASSQGTNTEAFF. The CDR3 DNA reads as TGCGCCAGCAGCCAAGGAACGAACACTGAAGCTTTCTTT.

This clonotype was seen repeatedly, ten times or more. The CDR3 reads CASRLADTQYF. CDR3 coding DNA: TGTGCCAGTCGTCTAGCGGATACGCAGTATTTT. This chain joins TRBV18 and TRBJ2-3, with D possibly matching TRBD2 (6 bases). The CDR3 consists of 11 residues. Trimming shortened V by 9 bases and J by 6 bases, and 10 bases separated the two germline ends. The germline V gene encodes CDR1 KGHSH and CDR2 LQKENI.

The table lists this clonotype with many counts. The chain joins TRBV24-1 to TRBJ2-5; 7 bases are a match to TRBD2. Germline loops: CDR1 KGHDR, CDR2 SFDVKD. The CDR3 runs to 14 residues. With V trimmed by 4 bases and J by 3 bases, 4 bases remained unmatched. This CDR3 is CATSDPLAEETQYF. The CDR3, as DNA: TGTGCCACCAGTGACCCCCTAGCGGAAGAGACCCAGTACTTC.

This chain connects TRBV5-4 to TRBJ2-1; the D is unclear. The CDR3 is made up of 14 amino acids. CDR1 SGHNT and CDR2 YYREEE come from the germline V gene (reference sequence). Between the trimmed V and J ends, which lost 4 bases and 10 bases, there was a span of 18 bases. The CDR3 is CASSNPQNDGEQFF. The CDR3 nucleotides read TGTGCCAGCAGCAACCCACAAAATGACGGGGAGCAGTTCTTC.

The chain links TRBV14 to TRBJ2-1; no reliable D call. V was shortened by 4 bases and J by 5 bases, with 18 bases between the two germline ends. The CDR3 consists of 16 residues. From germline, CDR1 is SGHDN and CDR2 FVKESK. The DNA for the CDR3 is TGTGCCAGCAGCCGGGTTGCCCCTGGTCGGAACAATGAGCAGTTCTTC. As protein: CASSRVAPGRNNEQFF.

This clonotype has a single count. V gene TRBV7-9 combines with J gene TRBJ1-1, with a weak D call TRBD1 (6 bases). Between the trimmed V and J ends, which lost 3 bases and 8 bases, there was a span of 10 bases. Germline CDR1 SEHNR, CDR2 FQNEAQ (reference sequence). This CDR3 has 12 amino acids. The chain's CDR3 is CASSLGTGEAFF. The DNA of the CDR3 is TGTGCCAGCAGCTTGGGAACAGGGGAAGCTTTCTTT. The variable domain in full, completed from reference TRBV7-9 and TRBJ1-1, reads DTGVSQNPRHKITKRGQNVTFRCDPISEHNRLYWYRQTLGQGPEFLTYFQNEAQLEKSRLLSDRFSAERPKGSFSTLEIQRTEQGDSAMYLCASSLGTGEAFFGQGTRLTVV.

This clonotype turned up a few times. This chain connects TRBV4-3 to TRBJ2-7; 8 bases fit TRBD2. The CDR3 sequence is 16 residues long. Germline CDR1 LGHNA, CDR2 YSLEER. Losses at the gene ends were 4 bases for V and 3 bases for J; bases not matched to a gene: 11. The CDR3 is CASSLNYGRGDYEQYF. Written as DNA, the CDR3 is TGCGCCAGCAGCCTTAACTACGGGAGGGGAGACTACGAGCAGTACTTC.